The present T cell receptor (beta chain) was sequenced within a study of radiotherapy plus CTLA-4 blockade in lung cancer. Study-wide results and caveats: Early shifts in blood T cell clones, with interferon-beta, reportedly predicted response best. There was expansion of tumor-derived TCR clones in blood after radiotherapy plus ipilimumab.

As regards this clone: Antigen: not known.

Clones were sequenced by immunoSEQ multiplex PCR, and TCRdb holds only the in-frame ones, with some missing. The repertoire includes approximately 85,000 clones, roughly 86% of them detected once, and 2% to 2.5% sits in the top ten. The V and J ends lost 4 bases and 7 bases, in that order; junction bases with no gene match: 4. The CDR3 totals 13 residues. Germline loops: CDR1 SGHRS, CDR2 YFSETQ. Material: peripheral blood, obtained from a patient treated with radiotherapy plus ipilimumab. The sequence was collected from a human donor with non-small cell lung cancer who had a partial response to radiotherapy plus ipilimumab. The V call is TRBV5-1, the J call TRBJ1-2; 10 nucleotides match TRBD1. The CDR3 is CASSPGQGGGYTF. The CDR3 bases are TGCGCCAGCAGCCCCGGACAGGGGGGTGGCTACACCTTC.